This TCR beta chain emerged from a study of cytomegalovirus exposure and HLA in healthy donors. This CDR3 region has 16 residues. PCR involved 60 Vbeta and 13 Jbeta primers. Per the original data handling: Around 11 million of some 80 million unique TCR beta chains were shared, per a later count. The table came from immunoSEQ multiplex PCR; TCRdb's copy has only in-frame clones and leaves some out. Clone size and the V and J calls come from that table; the DNA yielded D and trimming. This repertoire includes tens of thousands of clones. General study results and limits: Indistinguishable V segments, including TRBV6-2 and TRBV6-3, were excluded. When analyzed later, a missense DCLRE1C variant was found to be linked to TCR beta V- and J-gene trimming.

As to this clone: The antigen remains undetermined.

Healthy bone marrow donors formed the donor group. J is TRBJ2-7 and V is TRBV12-2; TRBD2, as called in the table, went unchecked against the DNA. TRBV12-2 is a documented pseudogene. The sequencing input was PBMCs. The clonotype originates from a man aged 50-60 years in good health and CMV-seronegative. The CDR3 coding sequence is TGTGCAAGTCGCTCCCGCCGACTAGGCATCACCTACGAGCAGTACTTC. As protein: CASRSRRLGITYEQYF.